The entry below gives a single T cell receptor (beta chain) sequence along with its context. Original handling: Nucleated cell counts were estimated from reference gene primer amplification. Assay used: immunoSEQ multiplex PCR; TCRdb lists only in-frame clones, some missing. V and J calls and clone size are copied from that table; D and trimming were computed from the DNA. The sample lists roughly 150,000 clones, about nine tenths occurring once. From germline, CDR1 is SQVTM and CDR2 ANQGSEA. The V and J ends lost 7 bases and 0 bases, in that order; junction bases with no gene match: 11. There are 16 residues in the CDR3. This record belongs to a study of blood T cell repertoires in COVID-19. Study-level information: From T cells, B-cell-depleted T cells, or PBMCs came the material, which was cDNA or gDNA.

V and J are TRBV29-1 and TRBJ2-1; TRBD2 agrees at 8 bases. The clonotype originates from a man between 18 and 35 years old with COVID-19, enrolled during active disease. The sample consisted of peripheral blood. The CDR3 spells CSAGRAGASSYNEQFF. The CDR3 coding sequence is TGCAGCGCCGGGAGAGCGGGGGCCAGCTCCTACAATGAGCAGTTCTTC.